This entry lists 16 T cell receptor beta chains sequenced from one sample in a study of blood T cell repertoires in COVID-19. The data were produced by immunoSEQ multiplex PCR, yet TCRdb's version contains in-frame clones alone and is incomplete. The profile shows around 140,000 clones, roughly 82% of them singletons. The specimen was peripheral blood. These receptors were collected from a human donor in a cohort sampled during active COVID-19.

The genes are TRBV5-5 and TRBJ1-1, with TRBD1 matching 7 bases. The length of the CDR3 is 13 residues. Germline values: CDR1 SGHKS, CDR2 YYEKEE (reference sequence). The V segment lost 2 bases and the J segment 6 bases; nucleotides outside the gene matches: 4. CDR3 residues: CASSFPGQSEAFF. In DNA, the CDR3 is TGTGCCAGCAGCTTCCCGGGACAGTCTGAAGCTTTCTTT. The variable domain in full, with the rest retrieved from reference TRBV5-5 and TRBJ1-1, is DAGVTQSPTHLIKTRGQQVTLRCSPISGHKSVSWYQQVLGQGPQFIFQYYEKEERGRGNFPDRFSARQFPNYSSELNVNALLLGDSALYLCASSFPGQSEAFFGQGTRLTVV.

The rearrangement links TRBV6-1 to TRBJ1-2; no reliable D call. Germline V gene data show CDR1 as MNHNS and CDR2 as SASEGT. The CDR3 loop spans 14 amino acids. Trimming removed 1 base at V and 4 bases at J, with 10 bases between. Here the CDR3 DNA reads TGTGCCAGCAGTGAAGTCCCGTTATCCTATGGCTACACCTTC. Protein product: CASSEVPLSYGYTF.

CDR3 sequence reads: CASRRGLAGSYEQYF. CDR3 sequence (DNA): TGTGCCAGCAGACGTGGACTAGCGGGGAGCTACGAGCAGTACTTC. The rearrangement links TRBV2 to TRBJ2-7; 12 positions match TRBD2. Germline CDR1 SNHLY, CDR2 FYNNEI. V lost 6 bases to trimming and J lost 3 bases; unmatched junction nucleotides: 6. The CDR3 loop spans 15 amino acids.

The CDR3 is CASSLQGSDTEAFF. CDR3 in DNA: TGTGCCAGCAGTTTACAGGGTTCTGACACTGAAGCTTTCTTT. V gene TRBV6-5 combines with J gene TRBJ1-1, with D possibly being TRBD1 (6 bases). V dropped 4 bases and J dropped 3 bases, with 12 bases sitting between them. CDR3 length: 14 amino acids. CDR1 is MNHEY, CDR2 SVGAGI, per germline.

The CDR3 DNA is TGTGCCAGCAGTGAGGGGGACAGGAACCACGAGCAGTACTTC. It is translated as CASSEGDRNHEQYF. V and J are TRBV6-4 and TRBJ2-7; 8 bases align to TRBD1. The CDR3 runs to 14 residues. The V gene end was trimmed by 3 bases and the J gene end by 5 bases; junction bases not matched to a gene: 6. Germline CDR1 is MRHNA and CDR2 is SNTAGT.

The chain recombines TRBV5-8 with TRBJ2-5; a possible D gene is TRBD2 (5 bases). This CDR3 spans 12 amino acids. The V end was cut by 4 bases, the J end by 5 bases, with 9 bases between. Per germline, CDR1 SGHTS and CDR2 YDEGEE. The CDR3 nucleotides read TGTGCCAGCAGCCTTCCGGGGGAGACCCAGTACTTC. Translated, it gives CASSLPGETQYF.

The genes are TRBV5-6 and TRBJ2-2; 8 nucleotides agree with TRBD1. Germline CDR1 reads SGHDT; CDR2 reads YYEEEE. The ends lost 4 bases at V and 7 bases at J; junction bases unmatched: 6. The CDR3 loop spans 14 amino acids. The CDR3 spells CASSTGQGFGELFF. In DNA, the CDR3 is TGTGCCAGCAGCACAGGACAGGGATTCGGGGAGCTGTTTTTT.

The genes are TRBV6-6 and TRBJ2-7; 15 bases agree with TRBD2. The CDR3 has 20 residues. V shed 5 bases, J shed 3 bases, and the junction held 17 bases outside the gene matches. The V gene's germline CDR1 is MNHNY and CDR2 SVGAGI (reference sequence). CDR3 sequence (DNA): TGTGCCAGCAGTCGGACAGGGGGCCCGGGACTAGCGGGGGGTAACTACGAGCAGTACTTC. Residues: CASSRTGGPGLAGGNYEQYF.

The V call is TRBV3-1 (or the pseudogene TRBV3-2), the J call TRBJ1-6; 8 nucleotides align to TRBD1. Germline V gene sequence: CDR1 LGHDT, CDR2 YNNKEL (reference sequence). With 1 base clipped from V and 6 bases from J, the junction kept 2 bases outside the gene matches. This CDR3 contains 15 residues. The CDR3 loop reads CASSQGQGINSPLHF. DNA of the CDR3: TGTGCCAGCAGCCAAGGACAGGGGATTAATTCACCCCTCCACTTT.

The chain couples TRBV6-1 to TRBJ2-7; the D gene is possibly TRBD2 (6 bases). Trimming stripped 0 bases from V and 3 bases from J, with 15 bases between. The CDR3 spans 16 residues. Per germline, CDR1 MNHNS and CDR2 SASEGT. The CDR3: CASSEASPGAGYEQYV. The CDR3 DNA reads TGTGCCAGCAGTGAAGCTAGTCCGGGAGCCGGCTACGAGCAGTACGTC.

The gene calls are TRBV12-3 or TRBV12-4 and TRBJ2-2; D possibly corresponds to TRBD2 (5 bases). V was cut by 9 bases and J by 6 bases, with 8 bases left in between. The CDR3 totals 11 residues. The CDR3 spells CASTRAGELFF. The CDR3 DNA sequence: TGTGCCAGTACGAGGGCCGGGGAGCTGTTTTTT.

This chain links TRBV3-1 (or the pseudogene TRBV3-2) with TRBJ1-5; 9 positions match TRBD1. Germline V lookup: CDR1 LGHDT, CDR2 YNNKEL (reference sequence). This CDR3 spans 15 amino acids. V gave up 0 bases and J gave up 6 bases; unmatched junction bases: 3. CDR3 DNA: TGTGCCAGCAGCCAAGACGGGACAGGGAGTCAGCCCCAGCATTTT. Amino acids: CASSQDGTGSQPQHF.

This rearrangement joins TRBV14 to TRBJ2-5; D may be TRBD1 (5 bases). Trimming pared 5 bases from V and 7 bases from J, leaving 23 bases between. CDR1 is SGHDN, CDR2 FVKESK, per germline. CDR3 length equals 16 residues. CDR3 in DNA: TGTGCCAGCAGCTCCGGACACTACGCGCGCGTCGGGACCCAGTACTTC. Translating gives CASSSGHYARVGTQYF.

The rearrangement links TRBV6-5 to TRBJ2-1, with 8 bases matching TRBD2. J lost 8 bases, V lost 7 bases, and 4 bases had no gene match. The CDR3 contains 12 residues. The germline gives CDR1 MNHEY, CDR2 SVGAGI. CDR3 bases: TGTGCCAGCACAGCGGGGGAAGATGAGCAGTTCTTC. Translating gives CASTAGEDEQFF.

V and J are TRBV5-1 and TRBJ2-5; 7 bases fit TRBD2. Per germline, CDR1 SGHRS and CDR2 YFSETQ. With 4 bases clipped from V and 7 bases from J, the junction kept 7 bases outside the gene matches. The CDR3 contains 13 residues. In DNA, the CDR3 is TGCGCCAGCAGCGGGGCCCCGGGAGGGACCCAGTACTTC. Amino acid sequence: CASSGAPGGTQYF.

The table lists this clone with a few counts. J is TRBJ2-7 and V is TRBV28, with D maybe TRBD1 (5 bases). CDR3 length: 14 residues. Germline V gene data show CDR1 as MDHEN and CDR2 as SYDVKM. V was clipped by 3 bases and J by 0 bases, with 9 bases between them. The CDR3 here is CASSFRQPSYEQYF. The CDR3, as DNA: TGTGCCAGCAGTTTCAGACAGCCCTCCTACGAGCAGTACTTC.